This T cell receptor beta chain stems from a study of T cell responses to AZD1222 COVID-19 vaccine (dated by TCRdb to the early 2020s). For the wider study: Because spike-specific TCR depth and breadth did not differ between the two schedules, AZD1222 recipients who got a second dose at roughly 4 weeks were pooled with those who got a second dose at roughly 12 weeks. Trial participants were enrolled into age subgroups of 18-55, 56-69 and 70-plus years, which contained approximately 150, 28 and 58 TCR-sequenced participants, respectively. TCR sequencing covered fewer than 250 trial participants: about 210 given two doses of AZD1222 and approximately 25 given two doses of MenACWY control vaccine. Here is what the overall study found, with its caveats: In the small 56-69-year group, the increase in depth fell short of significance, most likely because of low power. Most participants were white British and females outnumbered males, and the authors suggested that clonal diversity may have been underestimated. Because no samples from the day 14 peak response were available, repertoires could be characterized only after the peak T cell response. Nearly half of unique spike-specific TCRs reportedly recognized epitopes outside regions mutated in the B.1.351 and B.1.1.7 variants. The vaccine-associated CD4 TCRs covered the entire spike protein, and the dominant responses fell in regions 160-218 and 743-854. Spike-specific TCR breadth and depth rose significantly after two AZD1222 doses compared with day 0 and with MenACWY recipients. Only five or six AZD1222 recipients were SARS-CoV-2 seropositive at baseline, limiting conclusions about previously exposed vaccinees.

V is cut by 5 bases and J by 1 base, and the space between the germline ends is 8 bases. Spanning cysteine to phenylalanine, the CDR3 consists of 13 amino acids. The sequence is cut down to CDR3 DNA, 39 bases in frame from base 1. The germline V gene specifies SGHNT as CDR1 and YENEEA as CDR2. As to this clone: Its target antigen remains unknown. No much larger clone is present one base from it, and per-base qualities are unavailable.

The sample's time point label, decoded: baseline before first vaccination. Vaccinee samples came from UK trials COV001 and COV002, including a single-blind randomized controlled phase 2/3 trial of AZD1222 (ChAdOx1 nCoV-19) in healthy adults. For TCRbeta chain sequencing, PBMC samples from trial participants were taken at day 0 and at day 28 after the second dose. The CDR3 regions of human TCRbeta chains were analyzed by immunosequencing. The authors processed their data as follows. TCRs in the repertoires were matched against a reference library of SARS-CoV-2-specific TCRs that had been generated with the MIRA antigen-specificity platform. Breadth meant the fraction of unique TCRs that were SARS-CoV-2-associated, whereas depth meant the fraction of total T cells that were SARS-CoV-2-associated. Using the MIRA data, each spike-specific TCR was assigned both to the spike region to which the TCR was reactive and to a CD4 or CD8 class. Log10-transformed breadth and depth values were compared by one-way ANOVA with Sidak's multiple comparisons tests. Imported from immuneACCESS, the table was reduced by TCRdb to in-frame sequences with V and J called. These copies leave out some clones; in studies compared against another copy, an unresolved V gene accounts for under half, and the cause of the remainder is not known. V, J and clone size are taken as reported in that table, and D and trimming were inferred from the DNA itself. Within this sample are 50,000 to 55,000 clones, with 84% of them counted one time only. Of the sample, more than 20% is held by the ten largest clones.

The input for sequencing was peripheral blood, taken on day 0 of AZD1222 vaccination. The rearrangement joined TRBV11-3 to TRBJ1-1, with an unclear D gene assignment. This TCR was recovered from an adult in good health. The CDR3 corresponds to CASSGQPNTEAFF. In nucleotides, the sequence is TGTGCCAGCAGCGGTCAACCGAACACTGAAGCTTTCTTT.